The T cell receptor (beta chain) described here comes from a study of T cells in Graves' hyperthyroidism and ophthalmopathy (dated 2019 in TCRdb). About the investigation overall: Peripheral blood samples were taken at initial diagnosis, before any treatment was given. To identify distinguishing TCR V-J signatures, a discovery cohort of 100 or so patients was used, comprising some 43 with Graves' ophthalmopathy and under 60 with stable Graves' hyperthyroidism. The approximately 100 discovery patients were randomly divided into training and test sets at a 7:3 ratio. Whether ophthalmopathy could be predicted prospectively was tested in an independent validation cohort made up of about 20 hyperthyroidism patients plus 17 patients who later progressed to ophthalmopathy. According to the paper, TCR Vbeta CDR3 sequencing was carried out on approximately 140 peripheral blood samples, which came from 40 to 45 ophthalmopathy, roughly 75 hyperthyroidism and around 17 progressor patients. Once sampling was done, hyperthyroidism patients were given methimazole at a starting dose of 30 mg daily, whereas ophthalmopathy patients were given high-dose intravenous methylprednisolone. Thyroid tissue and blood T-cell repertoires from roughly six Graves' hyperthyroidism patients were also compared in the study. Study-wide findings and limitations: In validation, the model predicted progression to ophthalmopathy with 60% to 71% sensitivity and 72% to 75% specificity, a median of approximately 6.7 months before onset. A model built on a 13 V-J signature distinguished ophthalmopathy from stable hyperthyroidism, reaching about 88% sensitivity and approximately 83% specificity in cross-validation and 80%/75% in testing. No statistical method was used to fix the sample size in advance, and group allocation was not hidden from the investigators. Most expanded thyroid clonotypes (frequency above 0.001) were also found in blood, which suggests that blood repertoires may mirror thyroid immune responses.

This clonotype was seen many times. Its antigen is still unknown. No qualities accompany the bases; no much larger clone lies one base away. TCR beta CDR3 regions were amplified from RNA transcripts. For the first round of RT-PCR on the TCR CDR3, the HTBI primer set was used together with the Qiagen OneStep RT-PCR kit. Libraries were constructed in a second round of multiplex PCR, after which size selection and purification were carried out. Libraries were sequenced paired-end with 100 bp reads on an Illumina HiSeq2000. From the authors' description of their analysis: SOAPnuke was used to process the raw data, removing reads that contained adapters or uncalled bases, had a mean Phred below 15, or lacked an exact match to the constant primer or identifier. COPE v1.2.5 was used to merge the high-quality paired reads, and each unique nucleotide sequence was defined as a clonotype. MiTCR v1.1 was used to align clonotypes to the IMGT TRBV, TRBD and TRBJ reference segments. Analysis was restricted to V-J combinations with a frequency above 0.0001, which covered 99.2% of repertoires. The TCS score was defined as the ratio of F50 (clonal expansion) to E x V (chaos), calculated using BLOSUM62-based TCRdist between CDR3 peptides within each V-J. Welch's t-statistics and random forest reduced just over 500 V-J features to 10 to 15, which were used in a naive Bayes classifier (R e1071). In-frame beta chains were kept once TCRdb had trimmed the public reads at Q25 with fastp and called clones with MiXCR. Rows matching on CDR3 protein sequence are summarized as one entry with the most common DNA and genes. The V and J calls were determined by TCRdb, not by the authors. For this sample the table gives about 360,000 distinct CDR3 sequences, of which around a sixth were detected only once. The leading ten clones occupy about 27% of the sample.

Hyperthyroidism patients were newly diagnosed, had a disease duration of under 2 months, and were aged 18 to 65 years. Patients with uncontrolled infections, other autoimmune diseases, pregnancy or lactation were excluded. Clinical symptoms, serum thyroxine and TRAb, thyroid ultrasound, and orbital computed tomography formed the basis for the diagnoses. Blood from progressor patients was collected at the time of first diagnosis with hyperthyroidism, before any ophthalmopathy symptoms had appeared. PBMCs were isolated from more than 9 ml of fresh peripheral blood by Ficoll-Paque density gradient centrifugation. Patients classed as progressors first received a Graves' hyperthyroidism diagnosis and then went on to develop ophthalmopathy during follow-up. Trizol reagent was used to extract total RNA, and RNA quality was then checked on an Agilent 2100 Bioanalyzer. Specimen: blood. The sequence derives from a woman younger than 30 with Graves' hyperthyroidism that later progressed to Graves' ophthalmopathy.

CDR3 loop: CASSPEDEGPYEQFF. At the DNA level, the sequence is TGTGCCAGCAGTCCTGAAGACGAGGGGCCATATGAGCAGTTCTTC. This receptor chain uses TRBV28 and TRBJ2-1; the D gene assignment is perhaps TRBD1 or TRBD2, with each matching 5 bases. The CDR3 holds 15 amino acids from the cysteine to the phenylalanine. Only the CDR3 DNA stays, 45 bases, in frame from base 1. The germline V gene encodes CDR1 MDHEN and CDR2 SYDVKM. V loses 5 bases, J loses 8 bases, and the germline ends lie 19 bases apart.